This TCR beta chain derives from a study of T cell responses to AZD1222 COVID-19 vaccine. In germline, CDR1 is DFQATT, CDR2 SNEGSKA (reference sequence). V lost 3 bases, J lost 4 bases, and 15 bases lay in between. The CDR3 has 15 amino acids. Broader study findings: Vaccine-related CD4 TCRs covered spike, predominating at 160-218 and 743-854. Donors were mostly white British, more females; clonal diversity possibly underestimated.

Worth noting for this clone: Its antigen is not identified.

The method was immunoSEQ multiplex PCR; TCRdb's version includes in-frame clones alone and lacks a portion of them. The sample has about 140,000 clones; about 90% are singletons. The TCR sequence derives from an adult who received the MenACWY meningococcal vaccine as a control. V gene TRBV20-1 combines with J gene TRBJ2-2; either TRBD1 or TRBD2 may fit D (6 bases each). The specimen was peripheral blood, collected 28 days after the second dose of the MenACWY control vaccine. Here the CDR3 DNA reads TGCAGTGCTAGTAGGGGGGAGTGGGGCACCGGGGAGCTGTTTTTT. Translated, it gives CSASRGEWGTGELFF.